Listed below are T cell receptor beta chains from one sample, sequenced in a study of T cells in Graves' hyperthyroidism and ophthalmopathy. Using its own MiXCR run on the multiplex PCR reads, TCRdb lists one record per CDR3 protein. Here the sample spans roughly 380,000 distinct CDR3 sequences, approximately 20% being singletons. Sequencing was carried out using blood. These receptors were obtained from a woman under 30 with Graves' hyperthyroidism. Both conserved end residues are part of each CDR3. A D gene is named only where the DNA matches it firmly. Expanded clones are given a class, and other clones once, few, many or no size at all.

d_call: .; j_call: TRBJ2-5; clone_size: many; v_call: TRBV7-3; cdr3_aa: CASSSLGQKETQYF; cdr3_nt: TGTGCCAGCAGCTCTCTCGGACAGAAAGAGACCCAGTACTTC
d_call: TRBD1; j_call: TRBJ1-5; clone_size: many; v_call: TRBV24-1; cdr3_aa: CATSEGQGGFSQPQHF; cdr3_nt: TGTGCCACCAGTGAGGGACAGGGGGGTTTTTCGCAGCCCCAGCATTTT
d_call: TRBD2; j_call: TRBJ2-7; clone_size: many; v_call: TRBV30; cdr3_aa: CAWSVSSGGEQYF; cdr3_nt: TGTGCCTGGAGTGTATCATCCGGGGGGGAGCAGTACTTC
d_call: TRBD1; j_call: TRBJ1-2; clone_size: few; v_call: TRBV7-6; cdr3_aa: CASGGPRDRGLGYTF; cdr3_nt: TGTGCCAGCGGTGGGCCCCGGGACAGGGGGCTAGGCTACACCTTC
d_call: TRBD1; j_call: TRBJ1-1; clone_size: many; v_call: TRBV5-1; cdr3_aa: CASSAELTGDTEAFF; cdr3_nt: TGCGCCAGCAGCGCGGAATTGACAGGGGACACTGAAGCTTTCTTT
d_call: .; j_call: TRBJ2-2; clone_size: many; v_call: TRBV7-8; cdr3_aa: CASSPLGLGNTGELFF; cdr3_nt: TGTGCCAGCAGCCCACTAGGGTTGGGGAACACCGGGGAGCTGTTTTTT
d_call: .; j_call: TRBJ2-4; clone_size: .; v_call: TRBV28; cdr3_aa: CASSLSAQGPQYF; cdr3_nt: TGTGCCAGCAGTTTGTCTGCCCAGGGCCCACAGTACTTC
d_call: .; j_call: TRBJ1-6; clone_size: .; v_call: TRBV30; cdr3_aa: CAWTGVNNSPLHF; cdr3_nt: TGTGCCTGGACAGGGGTAAATAATTCACCCCTCCACTTT
d_call: TRBD1; j_call: TRBJ1-1; clone_size: .; v_call: TRBV6-5; cdr3_aa: CASSYTGGGYMNTEAFF; cdr3_nt: TGTGCCAGCAGTTACACAGGAGGGGGCTACATGAACACTGAAGCTTTCTTT
d_call: .; j_call: TRBJ1-1; clone_size: many; v_call: TRBV28; cdr3_aa: CASTTLGLPTEAFF; cdr3_nt: TGTGCCAGCACCACCTTAGGGCTCCCGACTGAAGCTTTCTTT
d_call: .; j_call: TRBJ2-2; clone_size: many; v_call: TRBV28; cdr3_aa: CASRLRVDGELFF; cdr3_nt: TGTGCCAGCAGACTCAGGGTGGACGGGGAGCTGTTTTTT
d_call: TRBD1; j_call: TRBJ1-5; clone_size: many; v_call: TRBV6-2/TRBV6-3; cdr3_aa: CASKRQGFDGNQPQHF; cdr3_nt: TGTGCCAGCAAAAGACAGGGTTTCGATGGCAATCAGCCCCAGCATTTT
d_call: .; j_call: TRBJ2-4; clone_size: many; v_call: TRBV6-1; cdr3_aa: CATRQDGLKNIQYF; cdr3_nt: TGTGCCACCAGACAGGACGGGCTCAAAAACATTCAGTACTTC
d_call: .; j_call: TRBJ1-1; clone_size: .; v_call: TRBV18; cdr3_aa: CASSLGARDWNTEAFF; cdr3_nt: TGTGCCAGCTCACTAGGAGCGAGAGATTGGAACACTGAAGCTTTCTTT
d_call: .; j_call: TRBJ1-2; clone_size: .; v_call: TRBV12-3/TRBV12-4; cdr3_aa: CASRFRRDSGYTF; cdr3_nt: TGTGCCAGCAGGTTTCGCAGGGATTCTGGCTACACCTTC
d_call: .; j_call: TRBJ1-1; clone_size: many; v_call: TRBV10-3; cdr3_aa: CAIGAENTGTEAFF; cdr3_nt: TGTGCCATCGGGGCGGAGAACACAGGCACTGAAGCTTTCTTT
d_call: TRBD1; j_call: TRBJ2-4; clone_size: .; v_call: TRBV29-1; cdr3_aa: CSVEGQGKNIQYF; cdr3_nt: TGCAGCGTTGAAGGACAGGGGAAAAACATTCAGTACTTC
d_call: .; j_call: TRBJ1-2; clone_size: many; v_call: TRBV28; cdr3_aa: CASRVNYGYTF; cdr3_nt: TGTGCCAGCAGAGTTAACTATGGCTACACCTTC